The sequence of this TCR beta chain was determined in a study of blood T cell repertoires in COVID-19 (dated by TCRdb to between 2020 and 2021). Context from the whole study: The collaborator samples originated in the United States, Italy and Spain and spanned the acute and convalescent phases of COVID-19. Nearly every sample came with metadata listing a de-identified subject ID, COVID-19 status, age in years and sex. The prospective study material was composed of cDNA or gDNA derived from T cells, B-cell-depleted T cells, or PBMCs. Deeply sampled blood TCRbeta repertoires from subjects exposed to, actively infected with, or recovered from COVID-19 were included in the dataset. The repertoires were released in a freely available public database meant as a resource for research on the immune response to SARS-CoV-2. Samples were obtained from the ongoing ImmuneRACE study (first 160 participants) and from about 1,300 subjects provided by 6 global collaborators. HLA class I and class II types, where available, came from metadata supplied by the sample provider rather than from assay-based typing. Overall results and qualifications from the work: How much clinical and demographic metadata was included differed by source and by participant, and the metadata was provided uncurated.

From the germline V gene, CDR1 is MNHNS and CDR2 is SASEGT. Reading from cysteine to phenylalanine, the CDR3 counts 16 amino acids. Only CDR3 DNA remains: 48 bases, in frame from the first base. For this chain, trimming is 1 base at the V end and 6 bases at the J end, and the number of junction bases without a gene match is 6. Each collaborating institution followed its own protocols to collect whole blood in K2EDTA tubes. For TCRbeta analysis, collaborators shipped samples in one of three forms: frozen whole blood, isolated PBMCs, or DNA extracted from either of those sample types. As to this clone: Its antigen specificity is not known. No qualities accompany the bases; no much larger clone lies one base away.

TCRbeta CDR3 regions were amplified from genomic DNA by means of the immunoSEQ Assay, a bias-controlled multiplex PCR. The study's processing was this. Nucleated cell counts per sample were estimated from amplification of reference gene primers within the assay. Sequence reads were collapsed and filtered to measure the absolute abundance of every unique TCRbeta CDR3 rearrangement. Productive Simpson clonality was computed per sample as the square root of Simpson's diversity index over productive rearrangements. TCRdb obtained this table from immuneACCESS and retained in-frame rearrangements with V and J assigned. These tables miss some clones; where compared with another copy, unresolved V genes account for less than half of the shortfall, and the remainder is unexplained. V and J calls and clone size are those listed in that table; D and trimming were worked out from the DNA. The sample yields some 180,000 clones; more than 70% were counted once. The top ten clonotypes cover around 7.8% of the sample.

The sequence came from a woman aged 60 to 75 with acute or convalescent COVID-19. The chain links TRBV6-1 with TRBJ2-3, with 11 bases matching TRBD2. The sample was peripheral blood. The CDR3 region has the sequence CASSEEIAGGADTQYF. In nucleotide form, the sequence is TGTGCCAGCAGTGAAGAGATAGCGGGAGGGGCGGATACGCAGTATTTT.